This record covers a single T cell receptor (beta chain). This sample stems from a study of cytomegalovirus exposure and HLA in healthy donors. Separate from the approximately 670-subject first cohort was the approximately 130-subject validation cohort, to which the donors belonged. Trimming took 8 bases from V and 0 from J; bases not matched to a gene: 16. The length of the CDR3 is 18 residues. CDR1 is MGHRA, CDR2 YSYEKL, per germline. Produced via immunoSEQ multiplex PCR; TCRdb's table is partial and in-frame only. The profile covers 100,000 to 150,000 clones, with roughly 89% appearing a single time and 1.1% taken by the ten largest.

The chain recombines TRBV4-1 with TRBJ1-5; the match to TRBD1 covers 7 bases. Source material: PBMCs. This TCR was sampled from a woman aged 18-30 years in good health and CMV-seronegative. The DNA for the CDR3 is TGCGCCAGCGCAGGACCCCAGGGGACAGATTATAGCAATCAGCCCCAGCATTTT. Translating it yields CASAGPQGTDYSNQPQHF.